These 22 T cell receptor beta chains share one sample of origin, sequenced in a study of neurological immune-mediated disorders. MiXCR was run by TCRdb on the 5' RACE reads, yielding one entry per CDR3 protein. The sample consists of 45,000 or so distinct CDR3 sequences, approximately 3% of them appearing once. Input material: PBMCs. All receptors derive from a woman in her forties or fifties with multiple sclerosis.

This clonotype came up many times. The chain combines TRBV5-1 with TRBJ2-7, with TRBD1 identical over 9 bases. The CDR3 has 15 residues. The V and J ends lost 1 base and 5 bases, in that order; junction bases with no gene match: 7. Germline V lookup: CDR1 SGHRS, CDR2 YFSETQ. The CDR3 sequence: CASSLYRDREDEQYF. CDR3 nucleotide sequence: TGCGCCAGCAGCTTGTACCGGGACAGGGAAGACGAGCAGTACTTC. Based on the CDR3 plus reference TRBV5-1 and TRBJ2-7, the full variable domain is KAGVTQTPRYLIKTRGQQVTLSCSPISGHRSVSWYQQTPGQGLQFLFEYFSETQRNKGNFPGRFSGRQFSNSRSEMNVSTLELGDSALYLCASSLYRDREDEQYFGPGTRLTVT.

This clonotype occurred many times. The V and J genes are TRBV20-1 and TRBJ2-1, with 12 bases matching TRBD2. The germline V gene has CDR1 DFQATT and CDR2 SNEGSKA (reference sequence). Losses at the gene ends were 6 bases for V and 8 bases for J; bases not matched to a gene: 11. The CDR3 contains 15 residues. The CDR3 region is CSARGLAGPQDEQFF. The DNA for the CDR3 is TGCAGTGCCCGTGGACTAGCGGGGCCCCAGGATGAGCAGTTCTTC.

In this sample, this clonotype turned up many times. The chain is built from TRBV28 and TRBJ2-5, with D perhaps TRBD1 (5 bases). The CDR3 spans 15 residues. Trimming left V 1 base short and J 1 base short, with 10 bases between. Per the germline V gene, CDR1 is MDHEN and CDR2 is SYDVKM. This CDR3 reads CASSLLSRAQETQYF. Here the CDR3 DNA reads TGTGCCAGCAGTTTATTATCCAGGGCCCAAGAGACCCAGTACTTC.

This clonotype was picked up many times. The chain carries TRBV5-1 and TRBJ1-1, with TRBD1 matching 9 bases. This CDR3 spans 16 amino acids. V shed 1 base, J shed 7 bases, and the junction held 11 bases outside the gene matches. Per germline, CDR1 SGHRS and CDR2 YFSETQ. CDR3 coding DNA: TGCGCCAGCAGCTTGTACCCGCAGGGACAGGGCATTGAAGCTTTCTTT. This sequence encodes CASSLYPQGQGIEAFF.

The table lists this clonotype with many counts. The chain couples TRBV20-1 to TRBJ2-5; 8 bases fit TRBD1. Trimming at V came to 6 bases and at J to 5 bases, leaving 11 bases not matched to a gene. The CDR3 is 14 residues long. Germline values: CDR1 DFQATT, CDR2 SNEGSKA (reference sequence). In DNA, the CDR3 is TGCAGTGCCGAACCCGGGACAGGTCTTGAGACCCAGTACTTC. Translation gives CSAEPGTGLETQYF.

This clonotype was counted ten times or more. This rearrangement joins TRBV2 to TRBJ1-1, with TRBD1 matching 8 bases. V shed 6 bases and J 1 base; nucleotides not matched to a gene: 1. There are 13 residues in the CDR3. CDR1 and CDR2 (germline): SNHLY, FYNNEI. CDR3 DNA: TGTGCCAGCAGGGACAGGGCGAACACTGAAGCTTTCTTT. It specifies CASRDRANTEAFF.

This clonotype was detected ten times or more. The J gene is TRBJ2-3, the V gene TRBV5-4, with 7 bases identical to TRBD2. The CDR3 has 16 amino acids. In germline, CDR1 is SGHNT, CDR2 YYREEE (reference sequence). The J segment lost 3 bases and the V segment lost 0 bases, leaving 7 bases of the junction unmatched. CDR3 loop: CASSLGTSQPTDTQYF. CDR3 DNA: TGTGCCAGCAGCTTGGGGACTAGTCAACCAACAGATACGCAGTATTTT.

This clonotype was seen at least ten times. This chain connects TRBV27 to TRBJ2-1, with 13 positions matching TRBD2. Losses at the gene ends were 2 bases for V and 8 bases for J; bases not matched to a gene: 9. Germline V gives CDR1 MNHEY, CDR2 SMNVEV (reference sequence). This CDR3 is built from 17 residues. CDR3 coding DNA: TGTGCCAGCAGTTTAGGGGTACTAGCGGGGGGGGGCGATGAGCAGTTCTTC. Amino acid sequence: CASSLGVLAGGGDEQFF.

This clonotype has ten or more counts. The genes are TRBV20-1 and TRBJ2-3, with a tentative D call TRBD1 (5 bases). This CDR3 is 13 amino acids long. Germline CDR1 is DFQATT and CDR2 is SNEGSKA (reference sequence). Trimming cost V 5 bases and J 4 bases, with 13 bases left between them. The CDR3 region is CSAGISTADTQYF. The CDR3 nucleotides are TGCAGTGCTGGCATCTCGACAGCAGATACGCAGTATTTT.

The chain couples TRBV7-9 to TRBJ2-2; the D gene is possibly TRBD2 (7 bases). Trimming cost V 5 bases and J 6 bases, with 16 bases left between them. The germline V gene encodes CDR1 SEHNR and CDR2 FQNEAQ (reference sequence). The CDR3 sequence is 15 residues long. Written as DNA, the CDR3 is TGTGCCAGCAGCGCCCCCACGGGGGGCCCCGGGGAGCTGTTTTTT. Protein product: CASSAPTGGPGELFF.

This clonotype was found many times. The rearrangement links TRBV18 to TRBJ2-7; D not certain. The CDR3 spans 12 residues. Germline assignment: CDR1 KGHSH and CDR2 LQKENI. Trimming shortened V by 3 bases and J by 4 bases, and 7 bases separated the two germline ends. CDR3 in DNA: TGTGCCAGCTCACCGGGGAAGTACGAGCAGTACGTC. Translating it yields CASSPGKYEQYV.

This clonotype came up many times. The chain uses TRBV29-1 and TRBJ2-3, with 7 positions matching TRBD2. V lost 0 bases and J lost 1; bases outside the gene matches: 10. This CDR3 spans 17 amino acids. Germline values: CDR1 SQVTM, CDR2 ANQGSEA. CDR3 DNA: TGCAGCGTTGAAGACCCTAGCGGTCCCGGGGGCACAGATACGCAGTATTTT. Translating it yields CSVEDPSGPGGTDTQYF.

This clonotype has a count of ten or more. The chain uses TRBV20-1 and TRBJ2-5, with TRBD2 identical over 10 bases. CDR3 size: 13 residues. Trimming removed 8 bases from V and 5 bases from J; junction bases left unmatched: 8. Germline CDR1 and CDR2: DFQATT and SNEGSKA (reference sequence). The CDR3 is CSLAGGKGETQYF. The CDR3 DNA sequence: TGCAGTTTAGCGGGGGGCAAAGGGGAGACCCAGTACTTC.

The table lists this clonotype with many counts. The chain recombines TRBV20-1 with TRBJ2-1; 11 bases fit TRBD2. Trimming took 6 bases from V and 2 from J; bases not matched to a gene: 12. The CDR3 has 17 amino acids. Looked up from germline, CDR1 is DFQATT and CDR2 is SNEGSKA (reference sequence). The DNA for the CDR3 is TGCAGTGCCCTGGGGCTAGCGGGGGGACTTACCTACAATGAGCAGTTCTTC. Residues: CSALGLAGGLTYNEQFF.

Ten or more counts support this clonotype. The chain carries TRBV4-1 and TRBJ2-2, with TRBD1 identical over 7 bases. There are 17 residues in the CDR3. The trim removed 1 base at V and 0 bases at J, leaving 5 bases unmatched. Germline CDR1 reads MGHRA; CDR2 reads YSYEKL. The CDR3 region is CASSQGFQGANTGELFF. The CDR3 bases are TGCGCCAGCAGCCAAGGGTTCCAGGGGGCGAACACCGGGGAGCTGTTTTTT.

This clonotype has ten or more counts. This rearrangement joins TRBV5-1 to TRBJ2-4, with D hard to call. Trimming removed 0 bases at V and 0 bases at J, with 4 bases between. The CDR3 extends over 14 amino acids. Germline CDR1 is SGHRS and CDR2 is YFSETQ. The CDR3 nucleotides are TGCGCCAGCAGCTTGGACGTAGCCAAAAACATTCAGTACTTC. This encodes CASSLDVAKNIQYF.

Points on this clonotype: No conserved phenylalanine or tryptophan ends this CDR3, so it is likely a read error. This chain joins TRBV20-1 and TRBJ1-2; tentative D call: TRBD1 (6 bases). The germline V gene encodes CDR1 DFQATT and CDR2 SNEGSKA (reference sequence). The CDR3 is made up of 12 amino acids. The CDR3 DNA sequence: TGCACCGGAGGGGAGGGGGACTATGGCTACACCAAC. Its translation: CTGGEGDYGYTN.

This clonotype was recorded many times. The chain combines TRBV7-9 with TRBJ1-1; no firm D call. Looked up from germline, CDR1 is SEHNR and CDR2 is FQNEAQ (reference sequence). The germline V and J ends were trimmed by 5 bases and 1 base, with 8 bases remaining between them. The CDR3 spans 13 residues. The CDR3 sequence is CASSPSENTEAFF. CDR3 nucleotides: TGTGCCAGCAGCCCCTCGGAGAACACTGAAGCTTTCTTT.

This clonotype was seen at least ten times. J is TRBJ2-2 and V is TRBV5-1; D may match TRBD1 or TRBD2 (5 bases each). V lost 4 bases to trimming and J lost 3 bases, with 16 bases between them. The CDR3 length is 16 residues. Germline CDR1 and CDR2: SGHRS and YFSETQ. CDR3 in amino acids: CASSVPGARDTGELFF. Written as DNA, the CDR3 is TGCGCCAGCAGCGTTCCCGGGGCCAGGGACACCGGGGAGCTGTTTTTT.

This clonotype was picked up many times. The chain's CDR3 is CASSLSGFADTQYF. The CDR3 bases are TGTGCCAGCAGCTTATCGGGGTTTGCAGATACGCAGTATTTT. The chain employs TRBV7-9 and TRBJ2-3; weak D call: TRBD2 (5 bases). Trimming took off 2 bases at V and 4 bases at J, with 10 bases between the two ends. Germline CDR1 is SEHNR and CDR2 is FQNEAQ (reference sequence). The CDR3 is made up of 14 amino acids.

This clonotype appeared many times. The V and J genes are TRBV7-3 and TRBJ2-5, with a tentative D call TRBD2 (6 bases). The V gene's germline CDR1 is SGHTA and CDR2 FQGTGA. There are 14 residues in the CDR3. The ends were cut back, 5 bases at V and 0 bases at J, with 10 bases in the middle. As DNA, the CDR3 is TGTGCCAGCAGCCCCGGGGGTTACCAAGAGACCCAGTACTTC. It specifies CASSPGGYQETQYF. Looking up the rest from reference TRBV7-3 and TRBJ2-5 gives the full variable domain: GAGVSQTPSNKVTEKGKYVELRCDPISGHTALYWYRQSLGQGPEFLIYFQGTGAADDSGLPNDRFFAVRPEGSVSTLKIQRTERGDSAVYLCASSPGGYQETQYFGPGTRLLVL.

Turning to this clonotype: Given a much more abundant clone one base away, this may be a read error. J is TRBJ2-2 and V is TRBV4-1; D is perhaps TRBD1 or TRBD2 (5 bases each). The CDR3 loop spans 17 amino acids. CDR1 and CDR2 from the germline V gene are MGHRA and YSYEKL. The CDR3 region is CASSQGSRAVNTGALFF. CDR3 sequence (DNA): TGCGCCAGCAGCCAAGGATCGCGGGCCGTTAACACCGGGGCGCTGTTTTTT.